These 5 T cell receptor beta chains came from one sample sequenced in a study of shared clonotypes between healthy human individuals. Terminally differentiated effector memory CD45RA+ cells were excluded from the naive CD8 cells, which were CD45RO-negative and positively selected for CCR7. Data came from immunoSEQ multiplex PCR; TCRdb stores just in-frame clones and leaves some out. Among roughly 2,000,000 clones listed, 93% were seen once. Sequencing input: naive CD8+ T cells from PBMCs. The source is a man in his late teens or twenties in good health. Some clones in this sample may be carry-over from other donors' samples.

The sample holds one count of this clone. The CDR3 DNA sequence: TGTGCCAGCAGCTTAGGTAGCGGGAGATCTATGGAGACCCAGTACTTC. Its translation is CASSLGSGRSMETQYF. The chain combines TRBV13 with TRBJ2-5; 9 bases agree with TRBD2. Germline V gene sequence: CDR1 PRHDT, CDR2 FYEKMQ (reference sequence). J gave up 5 bases and V 0 bases, and 7 bases lay outside the gene matches. This CDR3 contains 16 residues.

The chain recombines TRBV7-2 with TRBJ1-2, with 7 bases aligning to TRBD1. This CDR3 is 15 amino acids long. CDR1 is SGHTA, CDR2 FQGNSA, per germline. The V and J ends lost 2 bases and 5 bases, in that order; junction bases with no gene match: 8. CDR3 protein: CASSLTPGQRYGYTF. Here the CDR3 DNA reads TGTGCCAGCAGCTTAACACCGGGACAGCGGTATGGCTACACCTTC.

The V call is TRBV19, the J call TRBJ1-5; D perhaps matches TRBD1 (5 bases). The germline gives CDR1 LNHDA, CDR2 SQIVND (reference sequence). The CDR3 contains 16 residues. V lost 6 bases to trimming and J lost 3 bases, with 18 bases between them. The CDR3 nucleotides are TGTGCCAGTAGCTATATTACAGGCCAGCACAATCAGCCCCAGCATTTT. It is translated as CASSYITGQHNQPQHF.

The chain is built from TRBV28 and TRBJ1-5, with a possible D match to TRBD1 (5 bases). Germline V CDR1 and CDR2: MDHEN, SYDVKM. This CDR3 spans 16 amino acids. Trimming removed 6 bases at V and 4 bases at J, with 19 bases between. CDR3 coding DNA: TGTGCCAGCAGGCCCCAGGGAGGCAGCTGGAATCAGCCCCAGCATTTT. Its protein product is CASRPQGGSWNQPQHF.

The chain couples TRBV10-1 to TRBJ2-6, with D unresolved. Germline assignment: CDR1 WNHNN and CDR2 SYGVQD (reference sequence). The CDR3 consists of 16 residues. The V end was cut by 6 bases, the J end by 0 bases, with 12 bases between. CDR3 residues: CASSPGPPSGANVLTF. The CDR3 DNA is TGCGCCAGCAGCCCCGGACCGCCCTCTGGGGCCAACGTCCTGACTTTC.